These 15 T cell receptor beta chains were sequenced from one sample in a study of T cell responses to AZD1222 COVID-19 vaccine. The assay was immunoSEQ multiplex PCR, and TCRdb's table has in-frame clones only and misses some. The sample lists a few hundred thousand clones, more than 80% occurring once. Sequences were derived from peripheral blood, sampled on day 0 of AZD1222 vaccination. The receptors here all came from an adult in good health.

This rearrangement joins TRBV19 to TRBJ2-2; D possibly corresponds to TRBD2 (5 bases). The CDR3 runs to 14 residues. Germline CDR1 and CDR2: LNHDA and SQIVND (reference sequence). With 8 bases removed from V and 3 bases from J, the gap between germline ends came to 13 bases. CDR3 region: CASSFRRDTGELFF. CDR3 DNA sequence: TGTGCCAGTTCTTTCCGGCGGGACACCGGGGAGCTGTTTTTT. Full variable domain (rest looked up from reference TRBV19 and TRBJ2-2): DGGITQSPKYLFRKEGQNVTLSCEQNLNHDAMYWYRQDPGQGLRLIYYSQIVNDFQKGDIAEGYSVSREKKESFPLTVTSAQKNPTAFYLCASSFRRDTGELFFGEGSRLTVL.

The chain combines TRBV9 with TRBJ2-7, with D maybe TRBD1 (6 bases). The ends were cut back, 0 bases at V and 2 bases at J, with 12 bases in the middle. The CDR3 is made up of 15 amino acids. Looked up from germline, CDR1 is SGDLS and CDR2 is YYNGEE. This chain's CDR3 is CASSVAVGGAYEQYF. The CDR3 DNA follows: TGTGCCAGCAGCGTAGCGGTAGGGGGAGCCTACGAGCAGTACTTC.

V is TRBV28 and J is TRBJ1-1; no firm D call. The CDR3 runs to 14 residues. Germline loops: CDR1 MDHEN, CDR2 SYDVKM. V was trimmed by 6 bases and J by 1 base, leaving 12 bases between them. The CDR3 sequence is CASSGRGKNTEAFF. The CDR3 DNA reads TGTGCCAGCAGCGGAAGAGGGAAGAACACTGAAGCTTTCTTT.

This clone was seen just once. CDR3 coding DNA: TGTGCCACCAGTGTAGCGGGGACAGAGCAGTACTTC. It encodes CATSVAGTEQYF. The gene calls are TRBV24-1 and TRBJ2-7, with 8 bases fitting TRBD2. The ends lost 5 bases at V and 7 bases at J; junction bases unmatched: 3. CDR3 length: 12 amino acids. Germline V gives CDR1 KGHDR, CDR2 SFDVKD.

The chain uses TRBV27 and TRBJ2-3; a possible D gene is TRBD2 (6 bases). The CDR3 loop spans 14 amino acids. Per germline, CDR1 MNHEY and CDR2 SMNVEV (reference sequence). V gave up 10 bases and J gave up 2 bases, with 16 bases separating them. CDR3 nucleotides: TGTGCCACCAGGAGGGGCAGGATCACAGATACGCAGTATTTT. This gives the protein CATRRGRITDTQYF.

The CDR3 protein is CASSLVPGGYGSPLHF. In DNA, the CDR3 is TGTGCCAGCAGCTTGGTTCCAGGGGGGTATGGTTCACCCCTCCACTTT. The chain combines TRBV5-4 with TRBJ1-6; TRBD1 matches at 7 bases. The germline V gene encodes CDR1 SGHNT and CDR2 YYREEE (reference sequence). The J segment lost 9 bases and the V segment lost 0 bases, leaving 9 bases of the junction unmatched. This CDR3 spans 16 amino acids. The variable domain in full, with the rest retrieved from reference TRBV5-4 and TRBJ1-6, is ETGVTQSPTHLIKTRGQQVTLRCSSQSGHNTVSWYQQALGQGPQFIFQYYREEENGRGNFPPRFSGLQFPNYSSELNVNALELDDSALYLCASSLVPGGYGSPLHFGNGTRLTVT.

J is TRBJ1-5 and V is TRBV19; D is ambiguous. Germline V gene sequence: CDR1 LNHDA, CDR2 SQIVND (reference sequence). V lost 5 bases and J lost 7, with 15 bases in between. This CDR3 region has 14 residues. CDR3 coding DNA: TGTGCCAGTAGTTGGGCCTCAGGTGGACAGCCCCAGCATTTT. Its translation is CASSWASGGQPQHF.

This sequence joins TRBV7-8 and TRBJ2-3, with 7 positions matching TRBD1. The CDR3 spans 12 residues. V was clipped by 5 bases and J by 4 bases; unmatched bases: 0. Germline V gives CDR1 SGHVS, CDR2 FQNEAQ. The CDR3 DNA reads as TGTGCCAGCAGCCAGGGGGCAGATACGCAGTATTTT. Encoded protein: CASSQGADTQYF.

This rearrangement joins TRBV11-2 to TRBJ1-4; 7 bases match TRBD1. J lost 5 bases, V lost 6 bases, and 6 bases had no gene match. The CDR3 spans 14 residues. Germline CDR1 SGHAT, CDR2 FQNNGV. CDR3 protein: CASRYTGANEKLFF. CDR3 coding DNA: TGTGCCAGCAGGTACACAGGGGCCAATGAAAAACTGTTTTTT.

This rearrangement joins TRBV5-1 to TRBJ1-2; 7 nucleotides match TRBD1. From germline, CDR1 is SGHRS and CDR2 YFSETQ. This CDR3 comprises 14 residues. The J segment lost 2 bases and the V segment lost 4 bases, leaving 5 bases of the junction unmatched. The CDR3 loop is CASSANRGNYGYTF. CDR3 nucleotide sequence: TGCGCCAGCAGCGCGAACAGGGGCAACTATGGCTACACCTTC.

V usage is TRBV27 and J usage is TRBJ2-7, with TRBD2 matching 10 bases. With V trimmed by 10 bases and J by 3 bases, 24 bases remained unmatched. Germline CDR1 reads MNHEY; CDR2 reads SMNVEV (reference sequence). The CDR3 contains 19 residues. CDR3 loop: CATPRERASGRRARYEQYF. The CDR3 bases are TGTGCCACCCCGCGGGAAAGGGCTAGCGGGAGAAGAGCCCGCTACGAGCAGTACTTC.

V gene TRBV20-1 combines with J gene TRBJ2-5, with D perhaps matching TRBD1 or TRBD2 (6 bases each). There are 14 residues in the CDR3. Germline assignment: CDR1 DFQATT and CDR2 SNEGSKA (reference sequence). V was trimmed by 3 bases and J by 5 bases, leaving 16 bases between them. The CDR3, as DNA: TGCAGTGCTAGTGGGGACCTAGGGGGGGAGACCCAGTACTTC. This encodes CSASGDLGGETQYF.

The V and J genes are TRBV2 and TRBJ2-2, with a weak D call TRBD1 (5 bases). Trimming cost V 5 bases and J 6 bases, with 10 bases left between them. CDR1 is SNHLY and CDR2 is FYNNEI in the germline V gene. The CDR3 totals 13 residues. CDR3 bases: TGTGCCAGCAGTCCACTCAGGGCCGGGGAGCTGTTTTTT. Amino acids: CASSPLRAGELFF.

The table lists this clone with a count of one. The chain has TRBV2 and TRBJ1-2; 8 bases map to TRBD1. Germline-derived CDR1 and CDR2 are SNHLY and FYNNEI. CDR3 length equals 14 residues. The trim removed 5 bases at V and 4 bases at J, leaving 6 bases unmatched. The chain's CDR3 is CASSPGTGGYGYTF. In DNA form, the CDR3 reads TGTGCCAGCAGTCCCGGGACAGGAGGCTATGGCTACACCTTC.

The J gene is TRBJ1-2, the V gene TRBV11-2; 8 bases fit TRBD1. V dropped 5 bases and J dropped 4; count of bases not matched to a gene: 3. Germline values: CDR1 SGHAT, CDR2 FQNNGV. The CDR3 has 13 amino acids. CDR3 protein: CASSEDRVYGYTF. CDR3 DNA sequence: TGTGCCAGCAGCGAGGACAGGGTCTATGGCTACACCTTC.